These 18 T cell receptor beta chains share one sample of origin, sequenced in a study of blood T cell repertoires in COVID-19. Here immunoSEQ multiplex PCR was the method, and the copy in TCRdb shows in-frame clones only, minus some. The profile shows over 200,000 clones, around 83% of them singletons. The sample taken for sequencing was peripheral blood. The source of these receptors is an older man with acute or convalescent COVID-19.

The chain employs TRBV6-1 and TRBJ2-1; 11 bases agree with TRBD2. The CDR3 is 20 amino acids. Germline CDR1 is MNHNS and CDR2 is SASEGT. V lost 4 bases to trimming and J lost 1 base; unmatched junction nucleotides: 15. For the CDR3, the DNA is TGTGCCAGCAGTGGAAGAGGTGGACTAGCGGGTACGCGGTCCTACAATGAGCAGTTCTTC. Protein: CASSGRGGLAGTRSYNEQFF.

CDR3 loop: CASSLGNTIYF. CDR3 nucleotides: TGTGCCAGCTCCCTTGGAAACACCATATATTTT. The chain couples TRBV2 to TRBJ1-3; D ambiguous. The CDR3 sequence is 11 residues long. V was cut by 8 bases and J by 3 bases, with 5 bases left in between. The germline gives CDR1 SNHLY, CDR2 FYNNEI.

The chain recombines TRBV9 with TRBJ1-2; D gene ambiguous. Germline-derived CDR1 and CDR2 are SGDLS and YYNGEE. This CDR3 contains 13 residues. The V gene lost 3 bases and the J gene lost 6 bases, with 12 bases spanning the gap. DNA of the CDR3: TGTGCCAGCAGCGCGGGGAGCAGCCATGGCTACACCTTC. This encodes CASSAGSSHGYTF.

This chain joins TRBV5-1 and TRBJ1-2; 8 bases are a match to TRBD1. The CDR3 is 11 amino acids. V was pared by 4 bases and J by 13 bases, with 6 bases of the junction left unmatched. Germline CDR1 SGHRS, CDR2 YFSETQ. The CDR3 DNA is TGCGCCAGCAGCGATGGACAGGGTGGCACCTTC. It specifies CASSDGQGGTF. The full variable domain, in which reference TRBV5-1 and TRBJ1-2 provide the parts outside the CDR3, is KAGVTQTPRYLIKTRGQQVTLSCSPISGHRSVSWYQQTPGQGLQFLFEYFSETQRNKGNFPGRFSGRQFSNSRSEMNVSTLELGDSALYLCASSDGQGGTFGSGTRLTVV.

This sequence joins TRBV5-5 and TRBJ2-1, with D uncertain. The CDR3 runs to 12 residues. CDR1 SGHKS and CDR2 YYEKEE come from the germline V gene (reference sequence). Deletions cut 4 bases from V and 10 bases from J, with 12 bases between. This CDR3 is CASSPGLREQFF. The CDR3 bases are TGTGCCAGCAGCCCCGGCCTGCGGGAGCAGTTCTTC.

The J gene is TRBJ2-1, the V gene TRBV27; 11 positions match TRBD2. The CDR3 has 14 amino acids. Trimming took 8 bases from V and 8 from J; bases not matched to a gene: 8. Germline CDR1 MNHEY, CDR2 SMNVEV (reference sequence). CDR3: CASQVSGRADEQFF. CDR3 DNA sequence: TGTGCCAGCCAGGTTAGCGGGAGGGCAGATGAGCAGTTCTTC.

The chain has TRBV7-9 and TRBJ2-7, with a possible D match to TRBD2 (5 bases). There are 12 residues in the CDR3. With 2 bases removed from V and 5 bases from J, the gap between germline ends came to 7 bases. Germline CDR1 SEHNR, CDR2 FQNEAQ (reference sequence). CDR3 residues: CASSLLGDEQYF. CDR3 sequence (DNA): TGTGCCAGCAGCTTACTCGGGGACGAGCAGTACTTC.

V gene TRBV19 combines with J gene TRBJ1-5; D may be TRBD1 (5 bases). The CDR3 extends over 15 amino acids. The germline gives CDR1 LNHDA, CDR2 SQIVND (reference sequence). V gave up 1 base and J gave up 1 base, with 8 bases separating them. The chain's CDR3 is CASSIGSGSNQPQHF. DNA for the CDR3: TGTGCCAGTAGTATAGGGTCAGGGAGCAATCAGCCCCAGCATTTT.

The V and J genes are TRBV2 and TRBJ1-6; D might be TRBD1 (6 bases). Germline values: CDR1 SNHLY, CDR2 FYNNEI. The CDR3 covers 12 residues. V was shortened by 6 bases and J by 13 bases, with 13 bases between the two germline ends. CDR3 amino acids: CASSPDRLPLHF. CDR3 DNA: TGTGCCAGCAGCCCCGACAGGCTCCCCCTCCACTTT.

The chain couples TRBV5-1 to TRBJ1-2; maybe TRBD1 (5 bases). The V end was cut by 0 bases, the J end by 4 bases, with 13 bases between. Germline values: CDR1 SGHRS, CDR2 YFSETQ. CDR3 length: 15 residues. The CDR3 DNA reads TGCGCCAGCAGCTTGGATCAGGGAAAAATCTATGGCTACACCTTC. This translates into CASSLDQGKIYGYTF.

The J gene is TRBJ1-1, the V gene TRBV19; 7 bases are shared with TRBD1. Unmatched junction bases numbered 7, after V lost 9 bases and J lost 0 bases. The CDR3 extends over 14 amino acids. Germline loops: CDR1 LNHDA, CDR2 SQIVND (reference sequence). CDR3 in amino acids: CASRQGPMNTEAFF. The CDR3 DNA reads TGTGCCAGCCGACAGGGACCTATGAACACTGAAGCTTTCTTT. Combining the CDR3 with reference TRBV19 and TRBJ1-1 gives the whole variable domain DGGITQSPKYLFRKEGQNVTLSCEQNLNHDAMYWYRQDPGQGLRLIYYSQIVNDFQKGDIAEGYSVSREKKESFPLTVTSAQKNPTAFYLCASRQGPMNTEAFFGQGTRLTVV.

This clone was seen repeatedly, ten times or more. A read error may produce the germline difference seen at one junction end. The chain combines TRBV28 with TRBJ1-1; D ambiguous. Per germline, CDR1 MDHEN and CDR2 SYDVKM. The length of the CDR3 is 15 residues. In DNA form, the CDR3 reads TGTGCCAGCCGTTTGGAGACGCACATGAACACTGAAGCTTTCTTT. The encoded protein is CASRLETHMNTEAFF.

CDR3 sequence (DNA): TGTGCCAGCAGCTTAGTCAGAGGAACAGGTAACGAGCAGTACTTC. Encoded protein: CASSLVRGTGNEQYF. The chain links TRBV11-2 to TRBJ2-7, with D maybe TRBD1 (5 bases). Trimming removed 1 base from V and 5 bases from J, with 15 bases in between. CDR3 size: 15 residues. Germline V gene sequence: CDR1 SGHAT, CDR2 FQNNGV.

J is TRBJ2-7 and V is TRBV28, with D possibly matching TRBD2 (6 bases). The ends were cut back, 4 bases at V and 2 bases at J, with 12 bases in the middle. The CDR3 extends over 14 amino acids. Germline V lookup: CDR1 MDHEN, CDR2 SYDVKM. CDR3 sequence reads: CASSSTSFPYEQYF. The CDR3 DNA sequence: TGTGCCAGCAGTTCGACTAGTTTCCCCTACGAGCAGTACTTC. The full variable domain, its missing parts supplied by reference TRBV28 and TRBJ2-7, is DVKVTQSSRYLVKRTGEKVFLECVQDMDHENMFWYRQDPGLGLRLIYFSYDVKMKEKGDIPEGYSVSREKKERFSLILESASTNQTSMYLCASSSTSFPYEQYFGPGTRLTVT.

The V gene is TRBV3-1 (or the pseudogene TRBV3-2), the J gene TRBJ2-2, with D maybe TRBD2 (6 bases). V lost 4 bases to trimming and J lost 1 base, with 10 bases between them. Per the germline V gene, CDR1 is LGHDT and CDR2 is YNNKEL (reference sequence). The CDR3 is made up of 15 amino acids. CDR3 amino acids: CASSLRDLNTGELFF. The CDR3 DNA sequence: TGTGCCAGCAGCCTGAGGGACTTGAACACCGGGGAGCTGTTTTTT.

V gene TRBV18 combines with J gene TRBJ2-7; the match to TRBD2 covers 12 bases. V was clipped by 5 bases and J by 0 bases; unmatched bases: 11. In germline, CDR1 is KGHSH, CDR2 LQKENI. This CDR3 is 18 amino acids long. CDR3 coding DNA: TGTGCCAGCTCAACCAGGGTGACTAGCGGGGGTAACTCCTACGAGCAGTACTTC. Translating gives CASSTRVTSGGNSYEQYF.

This clone was detected many times. This chain links TRBV30 with TRBJ1-3; D is perhaps TRBD1 (5 bases). Per the germline V gene, CDR1 is GTSNPN and CDR2 is SVGIG (reference sequence). The V end lost 4 bases, the J end lost 2 bases, and 9 bases lay between the germline ends. The CDR3 runs 13 residues. CDR3 amino acids: CAWTDSTGNTIYF. DNA of the CDR3: TGTGCCTGGACCGACAGCACTGGAAACACCATATATTTT.

The rearrangement uses TRBV14 and TRBJ1-1; 9 bases are a match to TRBD1. From germline, CDR1 is SGHDN and CDR2 FVKESK. This CDR3 spans 14 amino acids. Trimming at V came to 4 bases and at J to 5 bases, leaving 5 bases not matched to a gene. The CDR3 here is CASSLGQGRTEAFF. The CDR3 DNA is TGTGCCAGCAGCCTCGGACAGGGGAGGACTGAAGCTTTCTTT.